The source of this T cell receptor (beta chain) is a study of T cell clonality in common variable immunodeficiency. Overall study results and limits: Reportedly, TCR beta sequences from common variable immunodeficiency showed fewer deletions and N-nucleotide insertions. CVID subjects shared fewer TCRbeta clones than healthy controls did.

CVID meant reduced serum IgG, IgA and/or IgM plus specific antibody deficiency. This clone was counted ten times or more. Its specificity is unknown. The read stops 3 residues short of the end of the CDR3; the missing end is completed from the germline J gene. Germline V gives CDR1 DFQATT, CDR2 SNEGSKA (reference sequence). This CDR3 contains 12 residues. Trimming cost V 6 bases and J 4 bases, with 9 bases left between them. TCRdb's table, derived via immunoSEQ multiplex PCR, lists solely in-frame clones and lacks some. This repertoire lists 25,000 to 35,000 clones without singletons; roughly 3% sits in the top ten.

The gene calls are TRBV20-1 and TRBJ2-2, with no clear D. The sequence was obtained from a human donor with common variable immunodeficiency. The material sequenced was peripheral blood mononuclear cells. CDR3 DNA, as far as it was read: TGCAGTGCATCTAGAGCCACCGGGGAG. This gives the protein CSASRATGE. The whole CDR3 region reads CSASRATGELFF.